The 25 T cell receptor beta chains listed next were all sequenced from one sample in a study of human T cells and chemical hapten exposure. Time point: patch test 2, 6 weeks after DPC sensitization. This sample's treatment: therapeutic diphenylcyclopropenone sensitization with weekly scalp DPC. One entry per CDR3 protein results from TCRdb running MiXCR on the RACE reads. Of under 85,000 distinct CDR3 sequences listed, 10% to 13% are singletons. The sample consisted of whole blood, taken in connection with sensitization to the hapten diphenylcyclopropenone (DPC). These TCRs come from a woman between 50 and 59 years old with alopecia areata. Some clones in this sample may be carry-over from other donors' samples.

There are many counts of this clonotype. V gene TRBV9 combines with J gene TRBJ2-1; D might be TRBD1 (5 bases). The germline CDR1 and CDR2 sequences are SGDLS and YYNGEE. The V end lost 3 bases, the J end lost 7 bases, and 14 bases lay between the germline ends. The CDR3 runs 14 residues. The CDR3 bases are TGTGCCAGCAGCGAGGGGCGCTCCGCTAATGAGCAGTTCTTC. This sequence encodes CASSEGRSANEQFF.

This chain joins TRBV10-3 and TRBJ2-3; 10 bases fit TRBD2. Germline CDR1 reads ENHRY; CDR2 reads SYGVKD. This CDR3 comprises 17 residues. Trimming at V came to 6 bases and at J to 2 bases, leaving 11 bases not matched to a gene. The CDR3 protein is CAIREFLSGRATDTQYF. The DNA of the CDR3 is TGTGCCATCAGGGAATTTCTGAGCGGGAGGGCCACAGATACGCAGTATTTT.

This clonotype showed up just a few times. The rearrangement joins TRBV7-9 to TRBJ2-3; the D gene is possibly TRBD1 (5 bases). Germline V lookup: CDR1 SEHNR, CDR2 FQNEAQ (reference sequence). V was clipped by 3 bases and J by 2 bases, with 9 bases between them. The CDR3 covers 14 residues. CDR3 in amino acids: CASSFTGNTDTQYF. The CDR3 DNA follows: TGTGCCAGCAGCTTCACAGGCAACACAGATACGCAGTATTTT.

Ten or more counts support this clonotype. The rearrangement links TRBV3-1 to TRBJ2-2; 7 bases line up with TRBD2. The CDR3 totals 17 residues. Germline V gene lookup returns CDR1 LGHDT and CDR2 YNNKEL (reference sequence). V lost 4 bases and J lost 0; bases outside the gene matches: 8. CDR3 residues: CASSRGGVAANTGELFF. Written as DNA, the CDR3 is TGTGCCAGCAGCCGCGGGGGAGTAGCGGCGAACACCGGGGAGCTGTTTTTT.

This clonotype showed up many times. The V gene is TRBV20-1, the J gene TRBJ1-2; no clear D. The CDR3 spans 13 residues. Germline V gene lookup returns CDR1 DFQATT and CDR2 SNEGSKA (reference sequence). Trimming removed 5 bases from V and 8 bases from J, with 18 bases in between. Here the CDR3 reads CSAPGGGRGGYTF. As DNA, the CDR3 is TGCAGTGCTCCCGGCGGAGGGAGAGGCGGCTACACCTTC.

This sequence joins TRBV7-8 and TRBJ1-2; D unresolved. This CDR3 is 15 amino acids long. The V end lost 2 bases, the J end lost 4 bases, and 14 bases lay between the germline ends. Per the germline V gene, CDR1 is SGHVS and CDR2 is FQNEAQ. CDR3 DNA sequence: TGTGCCAGCAGCTTACCATTTAATGGTGGCTATGGCTACACCTTC. This gives the protein CASSLPFNGGYGYTF.

This clonotype was detected ten times or more. The J gene is TRBJ2-2, the V gene TRBV7-9, with D hard to call. CDR1 SEHNR and CDR2 FQNEAQ come from the germline V gene (reference sequence). The CDR3 sequence is 13 residues long. Trimming took 3 bases from V and 1 from J, leaving 3 bases between them. The CDR3 nucleotides read TGTGCCAGCAGCTTCGAGAACACCGGGGAGCTGTTTTTT. It translates to CASSFENTGELFF.

This clonotype was detected ten times or more. V gene TRBV29-1 combines with J gene TRBJ1-2; the D gene is possibly TRBD1 (5 bases). The CDR3 is 13 amino acids. V dropped 4 bases and J dropped 6 bases, with 15 bases sitting between them. Germline lookup yields CDR1 SQVTM and CDR2 ANQGSEA. CDR3 coding DNA: TGCAGCGTTGTACTTGATGGGGCCAATGGCTACACCTTC. Translating it yields CSVVLDGANGYTF.

This clonotype was detected ten times or more. V and J are TRBV18 and TRBJ1-6; unclear D gene. Germline CDR1 and CDR2: KGHSH and LQKENI. Trimming removed 2 bases at V and 5 bases at J, with 13 bases between. CDR3 length: 16 amino acids. The CDR3 sequence: CASSPMNRLNNSPLHF. DNA for the CDR3: TGTGCCAGCTCACCAATGAACCGATTGAATAATTCACCCCTCCACTTT.

The chain uses TRBV29-1 and TRBJ2-5; D remains unclear. Germline loops: CDR1 SQVTM, CDR2 ANQGSEA. The CDR3 spans 12 residues. Trimming shortened V by 5 bases and J by 1 base, and 8 bases separated the two germline ends. This CDR3 reads CSVIGVQETQYF. In nucleotides, the CDR3 is TGCAGCGTTATTGGAGTCCAAGAGACCCAGTACTTC. The full variable domain, in which reference TRBV29-1 and TRBJ2-5 provide the parts outside the CDR3, is SAVISQKPSRDICQRGTSLTIQCQVDSQVTMMFWYRQQPGQSLTLIATANQGSEATYESGFVIDKFPISRPNLTFSTLTVSNMSPEDSSIYLCSVIGVQETQYFGPGTRLLVL.

This clonotype has at least ten counts. The chain links TRBV20-1 to TRBJ2-3; 7 bases fit TRBD1. Germline values: CDR1 DFQATT, CDR2 SNEGSKA (reference sequence). The CDR3 extends over 15 amino acids. V was pared by 6 bases and J by 3 bases, with 12 bases of the junction left unmatched. CDR3 nucleotides: TGCAGTGCCCCTCGGACAGGCGGAGAGACAGATACGCAGTATTTT. It is translated as CSAPRTGGETDTQYF.

This chain uses TRBV9 with TRBJ1-1; D gene unclear. Germline V CDR1 and CDR2: SGDLS, YYNGEE. V shed 0 bases and J shed 1 base, with 7 bases lying between them. The CDR3 consists of 14 residues. CDR3 protein: CASSVEPENTEAFF. CDR3 sequence (DNA): TGTGCCAGCAGCGTAGAACCGGAGAACACTGAAGCTTTCTTT.

This clonotype was seen repeatedly, ten times or more. This chain links TRBV5-1 with TRBJ2-1, with 14 nucleotides matching TRBD2. The CDR3 totals 16 residues. CDR1 is SGHRS and CDR2 is YFSETQ in the germline V gene. V shed 4 bases and J 9 bases; nucleotides not matched to a gene: 9. The CDR3 reads CASSAGTSGSFGEQFF. CDR3 in DNA: TGCGCCAGCAGCGCCGGGACTAGCGGGAGCTTCGGTGAGCAGTTCTTC.

This clonotype was observed a handful of times. The J gene is TRBJ2-7, the V gene TRBV3-1; D not certain. Germline V CDR1 and CDR2: LGHDT, YNNKEL (reference sequence). V was trimmed by 4 bases and J by 3 bases, leaving 10 bases between them. This CDR3 region has 13 residues. The CDR3 nucleotides read TGTGCCAGCAGCCCCGCCCATGTCTACGAGCAGTACTTC. This encodes CASSPAHVYEQYF.

This clonotype is medium-sized by share. V gene TRBV7-9 combines with J gene TRBJ2-1; possibly TRBD1 or TRBD2 for D (5 bases each). This CDR3 has 16 residues. Trimming removed 2 bases from V and 2 bases from J, with 13 bases in between. Germline V gene lookup returns CDR1 SEHNR and CDR2 FQNEAQ (reference sequence). The CDR3 loop reads CASSLRGEGPYNEQFF. DNA of the CDR3: TGTGCCAGCAGCTTAAGGGGCGAGGGACCCTACAATGAGCAGTTCTTC.

There are a few counts of this clonotype. CDR3 sequence reads: CASSIAGDTDTQYF. DNA for the CDR3: TGCGCCAGCAGCATAGCGGGTGACACAGATACGCAGTATTTT. The chain is built from TRBV10-1 and TRBJ2-3; 7 bases map to TRBD2. With 6 bases clipped from V and 2 bases from J, the junction kept 5 bases outside the gene matches. The CDR3 totals 14 residues. Germline lookup yields CDR1 WNHNN and CDR2 SYGVQD (reference sequence).

This chain connects TRBV29-1 to TRBJ2-1; D uncertain. V gave up 2 bases and J gave up 6 bases, with 5 bases separating them. CDR3 length: 11 amino acids. In germline, CDR1 is SQVTM, CDR2 ANQGSEA. This CDR3 reads CSVEFRNEQFF. CDR3 nucleotide sequence: TGCAGCGTTGAATTCCGCAATGAGCAGTTCTTC.

The table lists this clonotype with many counts. V is TRBV10-3 and J is TRBJ2-2, with no clear D. Germline V gene lookup returns CDR1 ENHRY and CDR2 SYGVKD. The CDR3 covers 16 residues. Trimming removed 3 bases at V and 0 bases at J, with 11 bases between. This chain's CDR3 is CAISENSKANTGELFF. In DNA, the CDR3 is TGTGCCATCAGTGAAAACAGCAAAGCGAACACCGGGGAGCTGTTTTTT.

This clonotype was detected ten times or more. CDR3 amino acids: CSVSTSSGTDTQYF. In DNA form, the CDR3 reads TGCAGCGTCTCGACTAGCTCCGGCACAGATACGCAGTATTTT. The chain joins TRBV29-1 to TRBJ2-3; TRBD2 aligns across 7 bases. Germline lookup yields CDR1 SQVTM and CDR2 ANQGSEA. V lost 6 bases, J lost 1 base, and 7 bases stayed unmatched. There are 14 residues in the CDR3.

This clonotype has at least ten counts. The rearrangement uses TRBV3-1 and TRBJ1-1, with 12 nucleotides matching TRBD1. The length of the CDR3 is 17 residues. V lost 5 bases and J lost 2; bases outside the gene matches: 9. Germline V CDR1 and CDR2: LGHDT, YNNKEL (reference sequence). The CDR3 here is CASSKFPGQGANTEAFF. The CDR3 DNA reads TGTGCCAGCAGCAAATTTCCGGGACAGGGGGCAAACACTGAAGCTTTCTTT.

On this clonotype itself: With a much larger clone just one base away, this may be a read error. This CDR3 fails to terminate in the conserved phenylalanine or tryptophan, so it likely reflects a read error. The chain joins TRBV11-2 to TRBJ1-1, with D possibly matching TRBD1 (6 bases). Per the germline V gene, CDR1 is SGHAT and CDR2 is FQNNGV. This CDR3 has 16 amino acids. V was shortened by 6 bases and J by 0 bases, with 17 bases between the two germline ends. The CDR3 DNA reads TGTGCCAGCAGGCCCGCAGGACAGCTGATGAACACTGAAGCTTTCCTT. Protein: CASRPAGQLMNTEAFL.

This clonotype was seen ten or more times. The rearrangement joins TRBV29-1 to TRBJ1-1; D is undetermined. Germline assignment: CDR1 SQVTM and CDR2 ANQGSEA. Trimming stripped 4 bases from V and 2 bases from J, with 11 bases between. The CDR3 is 13 residues long. CDR3 in DNA: TGCAGCGTTGGTTGGCAGTCCAACACTGAAGCTTTCTTT. The encoded protein is CSVGWQSNTEAFF.

This clonotype was seen many times. The CDR3 protein is CAWSWLGTGNTEAFF. In DNA, the CDR3 is TGTGCCTGGAGTTGGCTAGGGACAGGGAACACTGAAGCTTTCTTT. The V call is TRBV30, the J call TRBJ1-1; 8 bases map to TRBD1. The V segment lost 2 bases and the J segment 1 base; nucleotides outside the gene matches: 6. CDR1 GTSNPN and CDR2 SVGIG come from the germline V gene (reference sequence). The CDR3 covers 15 residues.

Comments on this clonotype: Relative to the germline gene, one junction end is altered; a read error may explain this. This chain connects TRBV20-1 to TRBJ2-1, with 12 bases identical to TRBD2. Looked up from germline, CDR1 is DFQATT and CDR2 is SNEGSKA (reference sequence). The CDR3 consists of 16 residues. CDR3 amino acids: CSTSSSSGRANNEQFF. Here the CDR3 DNA reads TGCAGTACTAGCTCCTCTAGCGGGAGGGCAAACAATGAGCAGTTCTTC.

Many counts were recorded for this clonotype. The chain uses TRBV19 and TRBJ2-3; 7 positions match TRBD1. J was trimmed by 3 bases and V by 5 bases; bases with no gene match: 8. The CDR3 runs 15 residues. CDR1 and CDR2 from the germline V gene are LNHDA and SQIVND (reference sequence). In DNA, the CDR3 is TGTGCCAGTAGTGAAACCGGGACAGAAACAGATACGCAGTATTTT. The encoded protein is CASSETGTETDTQYF.